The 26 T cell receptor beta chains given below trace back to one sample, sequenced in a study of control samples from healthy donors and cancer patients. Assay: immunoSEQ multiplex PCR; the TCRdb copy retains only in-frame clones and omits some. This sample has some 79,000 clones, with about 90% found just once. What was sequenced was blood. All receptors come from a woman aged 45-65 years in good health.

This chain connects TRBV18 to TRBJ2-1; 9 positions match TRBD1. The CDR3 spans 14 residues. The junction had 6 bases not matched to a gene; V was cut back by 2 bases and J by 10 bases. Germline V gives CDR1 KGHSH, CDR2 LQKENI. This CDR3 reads CASSPITGGGEQFF. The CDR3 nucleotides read TGTGCCAGCTCACCAATTACAGGGGGCGGCGAGCAGTTCTTC.

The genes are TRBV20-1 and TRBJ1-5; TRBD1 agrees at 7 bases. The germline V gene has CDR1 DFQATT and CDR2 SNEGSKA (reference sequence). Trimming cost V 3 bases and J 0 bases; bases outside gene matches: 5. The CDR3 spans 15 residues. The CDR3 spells CSASLTGPSNQPQHF. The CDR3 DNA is TGCAGTGCTAGTCTGACAGGGCCTAGCAATCAGCCCCAGCATTTT.

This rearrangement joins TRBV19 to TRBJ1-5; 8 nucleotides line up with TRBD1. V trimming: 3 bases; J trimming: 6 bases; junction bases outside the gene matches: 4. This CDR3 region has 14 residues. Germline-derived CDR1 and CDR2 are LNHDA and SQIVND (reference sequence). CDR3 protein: CASSIGQGGQPQHF. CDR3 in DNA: TGTGCCAGTAGTATCGGACAGGGCGGTCAGCCCCAGCATTTT.

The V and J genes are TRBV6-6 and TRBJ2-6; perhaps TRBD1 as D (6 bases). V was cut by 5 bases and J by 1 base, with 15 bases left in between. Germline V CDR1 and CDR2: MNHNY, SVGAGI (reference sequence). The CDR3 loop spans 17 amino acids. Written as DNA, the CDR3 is TGTGCCAGCAGTCAGCTACCTCAGGGGTCTGGGGCCAACGTCCTGACTTTC. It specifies CASSQLPQGSGANVLTF.

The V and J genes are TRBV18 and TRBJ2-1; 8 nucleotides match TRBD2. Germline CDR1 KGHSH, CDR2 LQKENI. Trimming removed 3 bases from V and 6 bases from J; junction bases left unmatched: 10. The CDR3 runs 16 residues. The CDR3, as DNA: TGTGCCAGCTCACCTGCCGGGACTAGGGTTTCCAATGAGCAGTTCTTC. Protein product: CASSPAGTRVSNEQFF. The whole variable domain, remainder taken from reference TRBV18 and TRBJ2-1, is NAGVMQNPRHLVRRRGQEARLRCSPMKGHSHVYWYRQLPEEGLKFMVYLQKENIIDESGMPKERFSAEFPKEGPSILRIQQVVRGDSAAYFCASSPAGTRVSNEQFFGPGTRLTVL.

CDR3 sequence reads: CASSLVGLVVDTQYF. The CDR3, as DNA: TGTGCCAGCAGTTTAGTTGGACTAGTAGTAGATACGCAGTATTTT. This rearrangement joins TRBV27 to TRBJ2-3, with 7 bases aligning to TRBD2. This CDR3 is 15 amino acids long. V was pared by 2 bases and J by 5 bases, with 7 bases of the junction left unmatched. Germline V gene lookup returns CDR1 MNHEY and CDR2 SMNVEV (reference sequence).

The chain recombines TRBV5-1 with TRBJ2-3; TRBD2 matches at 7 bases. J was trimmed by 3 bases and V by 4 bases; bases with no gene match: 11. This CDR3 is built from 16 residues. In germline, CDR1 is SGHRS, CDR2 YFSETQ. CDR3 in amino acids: CASSLAEGGSTDTQYF. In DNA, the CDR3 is TGCGCCAGCAGCCTGGCGGAGGGAGGGTCTACAGATACGCAGTATTTT.

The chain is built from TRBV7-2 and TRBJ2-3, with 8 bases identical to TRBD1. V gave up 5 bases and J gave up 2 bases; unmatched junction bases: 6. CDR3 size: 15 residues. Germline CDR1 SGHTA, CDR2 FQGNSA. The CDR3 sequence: CASSPRTGITDTQYF. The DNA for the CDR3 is TGTGCCAGCAGCCCCCGGACAGGGATCACAGATACGCAGTATTTT.

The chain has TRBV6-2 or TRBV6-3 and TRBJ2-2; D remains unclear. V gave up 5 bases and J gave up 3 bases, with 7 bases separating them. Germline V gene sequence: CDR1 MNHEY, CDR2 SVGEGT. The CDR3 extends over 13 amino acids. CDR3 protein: CASSASDTGELFF. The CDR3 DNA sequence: TGTGCCAGCAGTGCTAGTGACACCGGGGAGCTGTTTTTT.

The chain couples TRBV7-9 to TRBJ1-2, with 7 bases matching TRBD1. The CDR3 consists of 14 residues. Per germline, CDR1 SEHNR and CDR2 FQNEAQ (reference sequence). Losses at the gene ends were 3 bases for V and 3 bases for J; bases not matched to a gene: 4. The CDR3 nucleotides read TGTGCCAGCAGCTTGACAGGGAAACACTATGGCTACACCTTC. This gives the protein CASSLTGKHYGYTF. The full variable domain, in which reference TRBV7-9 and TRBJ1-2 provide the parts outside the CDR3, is DTGVSQNPRHKITKRGQNVTFRCDPISEHNRLYWYRQTLGQGPEFLTYFQNEAQLEKSRLLSDRFSAERPKGSFSTLEIQRTEQGDSAMYLCASSLTGKHYGYTFGSGTRLTVV.

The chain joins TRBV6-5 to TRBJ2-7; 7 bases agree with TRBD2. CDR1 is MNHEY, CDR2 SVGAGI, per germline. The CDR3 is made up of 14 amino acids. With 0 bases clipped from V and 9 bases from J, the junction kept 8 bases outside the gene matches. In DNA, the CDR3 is TGTGCCAGCAGTTACTCAATGGAGGGAGGGTGGCAGTACTTC. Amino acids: CASSYSMEGGWQYF.

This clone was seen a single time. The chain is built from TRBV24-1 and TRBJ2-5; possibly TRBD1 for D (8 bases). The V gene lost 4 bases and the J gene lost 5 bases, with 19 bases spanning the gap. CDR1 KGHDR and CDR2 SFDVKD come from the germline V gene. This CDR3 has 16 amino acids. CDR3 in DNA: TGTGCCACCAGTGACCGCTGGACAGGGAGGGAGGAGACCCAGTACTTC. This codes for CATSDRWTGREETQYF.

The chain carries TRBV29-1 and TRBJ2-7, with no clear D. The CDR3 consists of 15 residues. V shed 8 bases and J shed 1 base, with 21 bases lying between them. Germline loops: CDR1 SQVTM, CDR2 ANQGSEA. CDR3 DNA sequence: TGCAGCTCCTTCGCCCCTGGCGGACGGTCCTACGAGCAGTACTTC. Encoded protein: CSSFAPGGRSYEQYF.

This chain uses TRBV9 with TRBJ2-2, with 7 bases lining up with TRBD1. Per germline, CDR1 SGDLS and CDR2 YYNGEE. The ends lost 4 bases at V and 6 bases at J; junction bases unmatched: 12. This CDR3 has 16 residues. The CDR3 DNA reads TGTGCCAGCAGCTTCAGGACAGGAGTTACATCCGGGGAGCTGTTTTTT. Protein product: CASSFRTGVTSGELFF.

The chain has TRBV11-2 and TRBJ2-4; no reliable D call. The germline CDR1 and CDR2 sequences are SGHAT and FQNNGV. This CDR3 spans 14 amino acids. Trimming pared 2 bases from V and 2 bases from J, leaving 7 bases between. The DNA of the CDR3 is TGTGCCAGCAGCTTAAGTCGGTCCAAAAACATTCAGTACTTC. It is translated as CASSLSRSKNIQYF.

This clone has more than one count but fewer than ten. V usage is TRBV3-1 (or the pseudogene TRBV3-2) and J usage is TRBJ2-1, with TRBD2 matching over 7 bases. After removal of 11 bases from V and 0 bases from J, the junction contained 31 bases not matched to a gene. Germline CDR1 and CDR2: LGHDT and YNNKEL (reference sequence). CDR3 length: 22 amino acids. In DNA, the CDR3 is TGTGCCGGTGAAGGCGCGGTTGGCGGGAAGGAAAAACCGGGGGGCTCCTACAATGAGCAGTTCTTC. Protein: CAGEGAVGGKEKPGGSYNEQFF.

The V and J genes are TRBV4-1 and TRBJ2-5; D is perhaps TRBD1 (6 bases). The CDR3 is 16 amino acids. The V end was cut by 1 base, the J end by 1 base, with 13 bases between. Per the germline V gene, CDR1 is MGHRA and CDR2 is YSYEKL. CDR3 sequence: CASSQGIRGAQETQYF. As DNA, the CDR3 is TGCGCCAGCAGCCAAGGAATCAGGGGCGCCCAAGAGACCCAGTACTTC.

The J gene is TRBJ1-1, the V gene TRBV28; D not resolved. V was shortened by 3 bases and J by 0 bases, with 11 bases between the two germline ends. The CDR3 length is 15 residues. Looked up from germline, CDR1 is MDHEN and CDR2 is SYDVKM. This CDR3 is CASSLRAVVNTEAFF. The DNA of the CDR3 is TGTGCCAGCAGTTTGAGGGCCGTTGTGAACACTGAAGCTTTCTTT.

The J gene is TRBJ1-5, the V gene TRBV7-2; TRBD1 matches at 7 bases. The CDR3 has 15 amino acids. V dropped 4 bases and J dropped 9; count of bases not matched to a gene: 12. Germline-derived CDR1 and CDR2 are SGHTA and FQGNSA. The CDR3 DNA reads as TGTGCCAGCAGCTCCGACCCAGGGGGGAGGCGGCCCCAGCATTTT. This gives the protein CASSSDPGGRRPQHF.

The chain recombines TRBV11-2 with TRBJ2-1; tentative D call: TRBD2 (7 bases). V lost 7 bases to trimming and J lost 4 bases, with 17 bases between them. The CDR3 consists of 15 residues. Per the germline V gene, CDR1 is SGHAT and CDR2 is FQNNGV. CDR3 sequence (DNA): TGTGCCAGCACCCTACGGGGGGCGCTTTACAATGAGCAGTTCTTC. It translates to CASTLRGALYNEQFF.

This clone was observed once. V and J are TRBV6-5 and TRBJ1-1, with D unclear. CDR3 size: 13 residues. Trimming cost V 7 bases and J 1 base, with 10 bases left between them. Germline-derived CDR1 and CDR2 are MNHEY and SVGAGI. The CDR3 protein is CASTDRGNTEAFF. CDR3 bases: TGTGCCAGCACGGACCGAGGGAACACTGAAGCTTTCTTT.

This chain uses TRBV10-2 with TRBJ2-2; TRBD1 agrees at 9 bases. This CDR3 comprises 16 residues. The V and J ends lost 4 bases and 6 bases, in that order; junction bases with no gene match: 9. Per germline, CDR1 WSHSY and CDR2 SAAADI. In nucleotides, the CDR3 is TGCGCCAGCAGTGGGGGACAGGGAGGTGGGGCCGGGGAGCTGTTTTTT. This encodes CASSGGQGGGAGELFF.

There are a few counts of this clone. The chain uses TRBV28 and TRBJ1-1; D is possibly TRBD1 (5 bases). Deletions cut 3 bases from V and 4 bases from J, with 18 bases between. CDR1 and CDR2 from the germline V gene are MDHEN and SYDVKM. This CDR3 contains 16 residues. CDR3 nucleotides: TGTGCCAGCAGTTTTTCCCCAGGGATTAAGTTCACTGAAGCTTTCTTT. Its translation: CASSFSPGIKFTEAFF.

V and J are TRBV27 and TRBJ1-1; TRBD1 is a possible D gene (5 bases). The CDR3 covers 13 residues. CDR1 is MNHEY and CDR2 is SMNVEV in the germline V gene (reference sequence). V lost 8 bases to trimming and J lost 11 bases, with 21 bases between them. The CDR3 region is CASLGGEGARAFF. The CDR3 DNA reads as TGTGCCAGCCTAGGAGGGGAGGGAGCTCGGGCTTTCTTT.

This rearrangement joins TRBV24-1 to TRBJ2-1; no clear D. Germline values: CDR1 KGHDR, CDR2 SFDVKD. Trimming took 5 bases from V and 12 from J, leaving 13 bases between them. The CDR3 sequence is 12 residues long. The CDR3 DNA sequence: TGTGCCACCAGTGCTTTTTTAAGCGCGCAGTTCTTC. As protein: CATSAFLSAQFF.

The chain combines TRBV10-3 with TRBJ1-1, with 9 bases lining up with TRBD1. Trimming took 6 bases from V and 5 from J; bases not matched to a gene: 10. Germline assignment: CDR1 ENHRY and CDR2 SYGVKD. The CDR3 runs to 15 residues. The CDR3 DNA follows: TGTGCCATCAGGGGACAGGGAGGTATGGGTACTGAAGCTTTCTTT. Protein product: CAIRGQGGMGTEAFF.